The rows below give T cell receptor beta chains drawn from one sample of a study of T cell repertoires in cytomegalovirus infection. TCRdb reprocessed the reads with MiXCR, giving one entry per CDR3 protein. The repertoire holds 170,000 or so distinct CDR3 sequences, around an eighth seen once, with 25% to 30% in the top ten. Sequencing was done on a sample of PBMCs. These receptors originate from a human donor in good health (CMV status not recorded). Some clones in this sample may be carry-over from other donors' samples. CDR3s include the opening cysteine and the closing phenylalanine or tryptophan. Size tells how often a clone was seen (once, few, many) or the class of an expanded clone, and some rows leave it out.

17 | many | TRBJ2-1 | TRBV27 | CASSLFVLAGAYNEQFF
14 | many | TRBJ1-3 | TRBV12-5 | CASGLKTGGNTIYF
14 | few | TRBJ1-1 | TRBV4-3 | CASSQGLENTEAFF
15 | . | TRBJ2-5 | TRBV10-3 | CAISRRDGYQETQYF
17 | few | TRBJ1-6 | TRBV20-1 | CSARRGEVSSYNSPLHF
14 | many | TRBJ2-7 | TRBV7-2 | CASSWTTGAVEQYF
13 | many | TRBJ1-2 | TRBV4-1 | CASSSRGAGGYTF
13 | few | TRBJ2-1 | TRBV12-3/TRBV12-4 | CASSLLAGGTKFF
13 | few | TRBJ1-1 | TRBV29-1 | CSGRQGGNTEAFF
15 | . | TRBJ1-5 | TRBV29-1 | CSVLDTGESNQPQHF
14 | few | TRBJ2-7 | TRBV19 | CASSILANSYEQYF
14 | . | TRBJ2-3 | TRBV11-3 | CASSNDRTTDTQYF
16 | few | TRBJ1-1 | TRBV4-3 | CASSPHGGTGNTEAFF
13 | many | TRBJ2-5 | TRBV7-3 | CASSLIYQETQYF
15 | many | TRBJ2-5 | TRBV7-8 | CASSLVRTVGETQYF
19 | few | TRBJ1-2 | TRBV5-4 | CASSLVTGQGSLFNYGYTF
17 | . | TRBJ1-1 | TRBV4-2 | CASSQARVTPKNTEAFF
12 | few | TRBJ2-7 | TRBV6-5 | CASSFIGYEQYF
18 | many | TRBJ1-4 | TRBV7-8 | CASSSIPGQGGLDEKLFF
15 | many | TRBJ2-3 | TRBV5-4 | CASSPGQGDADTQYF
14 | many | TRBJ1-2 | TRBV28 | CASSLWGRYYGYTF
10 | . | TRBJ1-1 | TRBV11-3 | CASSLITAFF
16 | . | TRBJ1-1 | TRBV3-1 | CASSHWDRGKGTEAFF
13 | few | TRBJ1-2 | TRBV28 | CASSYRAHYGYTF
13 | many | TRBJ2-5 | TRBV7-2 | CASSRTVQETQYF
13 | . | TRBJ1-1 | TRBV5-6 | CASSVTTNTEAFF
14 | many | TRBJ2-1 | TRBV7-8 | CASRLSTRGNEQFF
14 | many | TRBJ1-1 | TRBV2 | CASSSWDRNTEAFF
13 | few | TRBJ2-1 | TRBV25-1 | CASSEGQGYEQFF